A single sample is the source of the 14 T cell receptor beta chains below, sequenced in a study of OX40 agonist ivuxolimab in advanced cancers. The table came from immunoSEQ multiplex PCR; TCRdb's copy has only in-frame clones and leaves some out. The sample lists approximately 62,000 clones; around 93% were seen once. The sample was CD4+ or CD8+ T cells sorted from blood, taken in a trial of the OX40 agonist ivuxolimab. The receptors shown here come from an adult with an advanced solid tumor such as melanoma, head and neck, liver or kidney cancer.

This rearrangement joins TRBV11-2 to TRBJ2-1, with D perhaps matching TRBD2 (5 bases). CDR3 length: 15 residues. The germline gives CDR1 SGHAT, CDR2 FQNNGV. The V gene lost 1 base and the J gene lost 0 bases, with 7 bases spanning the gap. CDR3 amino acids: CASSLGLYSYNEQFF. The CDR3 DNA sequence: TGTGCCAGCAGCTTAGGACTATACTCCTACAATGAGCAGTTCTTC.

The chain has TRBV5-1 and TRBJ2-3, with D possibly matching TRBD2 (6 bases). V lost 0 bases to trimming and J lost 2 bases, with 10 bases between them. The CDR3 loop spans 15 amino acids. Germline CDR1 reads SGHRS; CDR2 reads YFSETQ. The CDR3 sequence is CASSLGLATTDTQYF. The CDR3 DNA sequence: TGCGCCAGCAGCTTGGGGCTAGCGACCACAGATACGCAGTATTTT. The whole variable domain, filled in from reference TRBV5-1 and TRBJ2-3, reads KAGVTQTPRYLIKTRGQQVTLSCSPISGHRSVSWYQQTPGQGLQFLFEYFSETQRNKGNFPGRFSGRQFSNSRSEMNVSTLELGDSALYLCASSLGLATTDTQYFGPGTRLTVL.

The chain has TRBV5-6 and TRBJ2-1; D gene ambiguous. The CDR3 length is 13 residues. V was trimmed by 0 bases and J by 6 bases, leaving 7 bases between them. Germline loops: CDR1 SGHDT, CDR2 YYEEEE. This chain's CDR3 is CASSLGIPNEQFF. CDR3 coding DNA: TGTGCCAGCAGCTTGGGGATCCCCAATGAGCAGTTCTTC.

This clone was observed once. V and J are TRBV7-8 and TRBJ1-1; tentatively, D is TRBD1 (5 bases). Germline assignment: CDR1 SGHVS and CDR2 FQNEAQ. The length of the CDR3 is 17 residues. Trimming left V 7 bases short and J 1 base short, with 22 bases between. CDR3 protein: CASTLVGGPMGNTEAFF. DNA for the CDR3: TGTGCCAGCACCCTAGTGGGGGGTCCCATGGGGAACACTGAAGCTTTCTTT.

A note on this clone: This same CDR3 is encoded by further DNA sequences in the sample. The rearrangement uses TRBV10-3 and TRBJ2-1; unclear D gene. Germline loops: CDR1 ENHRY, CDR2 SYGVKD. V gave up 0 bases and J gave up 10 bases, with 7 bases separating them. The CDR3 is 12 amino acids. CDR3 protein: CAISESDPEQFF. The CDR3 coding sequence is TGTGCCATCAGTGAGTCGGATCCAGAGCAGTTCTTC.

The V gene is TRBV5-6, the J gene TRBJ2-2; 11 nucleotides line up with TRBD1. This CDR3 comprises 16 residues. Germline trimming cut 0 bases from V and 6 bases from J; bases unmatched to any gene: 4. Germline loops: CDR1 SGHDT, CDR2 YYEEEE. The CDR3 loop is CASSLGTGGLSGELFF. CDR3 bases: TGTGCCAGCAGCTTGGGGACAGGGGGCTTGTCCGGGGAGCTGTTTTTT.

V gene TRBV27 combines with J gene TRBJ2-1; no firm D call. CDR1 and CDR2 (germline): MNHEY, SMNVEV (reference sequence). V was trimmed by 1 base and J by 10 bases, leaving 5 bases between them. The CDR3 consists of 11 residues. CDR3 sequence (DNA): TGTGCCAGCAGTTTATATGGAGAGCAGTTCTTC. This gives the protein CASSLYGEQFF.

J is TRBJ2-1 and V is TRBV11-3, with unresolved D. Trimming removed 1 base from V and 0 bases from J, with 10 bases in between. The germline gives CDR1 SGHNT, CDR2 YENEEA. The CDR3 consists of 16 residues. In DNA, the CDR3 is TGTGCCAGCAGCTTAGGCAGCGTGAGCTCCTACAATGAGCAGTTCTTC. Protein: CASSLGSVSSYNEQFF.

V usage is TRBV25-1 and J usage is TRBJ2-7, with unresolved D. The CDR3 extends over 13 amino acids. Trimming cost V 2 bases and J 2 bases, with 7 bases left between them. Per germline, CDR1 MGHDK and CDR2 SYGVNS. CDR3 sequence: CASSEQGPYEQYF. The CDR3 nucleotides read TGTGCCAGCAGTGAACAAGGACCCTACGAGCAGTACTTC.

This clone showed up just a few times. The chain employs TRBV9 and TRBJ1-1, with unresolved D. Trimming removed 0 bases at V and 7 bases at J, with 7 bases between. The CDR3 spans 12 residues. The V gene's germline CDR1 is SGDLS and CDR2 YYNGEE. CDR3 protein: CASSVEGLEAFF. The DNA for the CDR3 is TGTGCCAGCAGCGTAGAAGGCCTTGAAGCTTTCTTT. Full variable domain (outside the CDR3, taken from reference TRBV9 and TRBJ1-1): DSGVTQTPKHLITATGQRVTLRCSPRSGDLSVYWYQQSLDQGLQFLIQYYNGEERAKGNILERFSAQQFPDLHSELNLSSLELGDSALYFCASSVEGLEAFFGQGTRLTVV.

V is TRBV4-1 and J is TRBJ2-7; D call uncertain. The germline V and J ends were trimmed by 0 bases and 3 bases, with 9 bases remaining between them. The germline V gene has CDR1 MGHRA and CDR2 YSYEKL. The CDR3 spans 14 residues. CDR3 in DNA: TGCGCCAGCAGCCAAGAGACCCATCACTACGAGCAGTACTTC. Protein product: CASSQETHHYEQYF.

This clone appeared once. This rearrangement joins TRBV6-1 to TRBJ2-1; D is possibly TRBD2 (7 bases). Trimming removed 5 bases from V and 15 bases from J, with 17 bases in between. This CDR3 is 12 amino acids long. Germline loops: CDR1 MNHNS, CDR2 SASEGT. Here the CDR3 DNA reads TGTGCCAGCAGTCCCGACAGGACTAGTGGGTTCTTC. Encoded protein: CASSPDRTSGFF.

The J gene is TRBJ2-5, the V gene TRBV30; 8 nucleotides align to TRBD2. The CDR3 is 17 residues long. V dropped 3 bases and J dropped 5; count of bases not matched to a gene: 17. Germline values: CDR1 GTSNPN, CDR2 SVGIG (reference sequence). CDR3 protein: CAWRVITTAGDLETQYF. In DNA form, the CDR3 reads TGTGCCTGGAGGGTTATAACAACAGCGGGAGATCTGGAGACCCAGTACTTC.

J is TRBJ2-3 and V is TRBV29-1; TRBD2 aligns across 9 bases. V shed 0 bases, J shed 3 bases, and the junction held 4 bases outside the gene matches. The length of the CDR3 is 15 residues. Germline V lookup: CDR1 SQVTM, CDR2 ANQGSEA. The CDR3, as DNA: TGCAGCGTTGAAGATAGACTAGCGGATACAGATACGCAGTATTTT. Translated: CSVEDRLADTDTQYF.